This T cell receptor beta chain is drawn from a study of cytomegalovirus exposure and HLA in healthy donors. Primers included in the PCR were 60 Vbeta and 13 Jbeta primers. Libraries were prepared by immunoSEQ multiplex PCR; TCRdb keeps only in-frame clonotypes and omits some of them. The sample gives about 160,000 clones, approximately 80% of which show up once; roughly 10% is in the top ten. The CDR3 contains 15 residues. CDR1 SGHRS and CDR2 YFSETQ come from the germline V gene. The ends were cut back, 0 bases at V and 2 bases at J, with 12 bases in the middle. Source material: PBMCs. This chain joins TRBV5-1 and TRBJ2-7; weak D call: TRBD1 (5 bases). This TCR was recovered from a man in his late teens or twenties in good health and CMV-seropositive. As DNA, the CDR3 is TGCGCCAGCAGCTTGGGTCAGGGAAATGCCTACGAGCAGTACTTC. Translated: CASSLGQGNAYEQYF. The whole variable domain, remainder taken from reference TRBV5-1 and TRBJ2-7, is KAGVTQTPRYLIKTRGQQVTLSCSPISGHRSVSWYQQTPGQGLQFLFEYFSETQRNKGNFPGRFSGRQFSNSRSEMNVSTLELGDSALYLCASSLGQGNAYEQYFGPGTRLTVT.